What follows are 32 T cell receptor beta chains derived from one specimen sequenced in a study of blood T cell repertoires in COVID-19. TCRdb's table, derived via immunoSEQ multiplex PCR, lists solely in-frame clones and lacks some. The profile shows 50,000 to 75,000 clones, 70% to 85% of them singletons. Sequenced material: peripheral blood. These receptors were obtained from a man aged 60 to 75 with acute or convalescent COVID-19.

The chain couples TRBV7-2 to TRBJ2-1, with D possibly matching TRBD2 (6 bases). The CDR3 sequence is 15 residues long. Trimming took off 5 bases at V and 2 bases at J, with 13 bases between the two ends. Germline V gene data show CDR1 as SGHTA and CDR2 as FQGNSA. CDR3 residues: CASSPYSGTYNEQFF. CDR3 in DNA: TGTGCCAGCAGCCCTTATAGCGGAACCTACAATGAGCAGTTCTTC.

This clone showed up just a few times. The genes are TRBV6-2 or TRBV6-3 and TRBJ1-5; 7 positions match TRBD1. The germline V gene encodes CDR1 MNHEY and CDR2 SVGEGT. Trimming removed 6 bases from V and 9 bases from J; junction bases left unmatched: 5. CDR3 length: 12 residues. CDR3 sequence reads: CASSRQGLPQHF. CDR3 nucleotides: TGTGCCAGCAGCCGACAGGGTCTGCCCCAGCATTTT.

The CDR3 loop is CASSVSRGTDTQYF. CDR3 nucleotide sequence: TGTGCCAGCAGCGTCTCCAGGGGCACAGATACGCAGTATTTT. This chain links TRBV6-5 with TRBJ2-3, with D tentatively TRBD1 (5 bases). CDR1 and CDR2 (germline): MNHEY, SVGAGI. The CDR3 is 14 residues long. Trimming took off 6 bases at V and 1 base at J, with 11 bases between the two ends.

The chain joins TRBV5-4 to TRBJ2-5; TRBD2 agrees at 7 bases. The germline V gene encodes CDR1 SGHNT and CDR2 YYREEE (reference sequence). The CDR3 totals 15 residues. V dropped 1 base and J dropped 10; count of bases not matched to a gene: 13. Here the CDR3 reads CASSLQGLTLEDQYF. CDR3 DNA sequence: TGTGCCAGCAGCTTGCAGGGACTAACTTTGGAGGACCAGTACTTC. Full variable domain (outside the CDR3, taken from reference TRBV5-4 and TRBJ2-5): ETGVTQSPTHLIKTRGQQVTLRCSSQSGHNTVSWYQQALGQGPQFIFQYYREEENGRGNFPPRFSGLQFPNYSSELNVNALELDDSALYLCASSLQGLTLEDQYFGPGTRLLVL.

The CDR3 bases are TGTGCCAGCAGTTTGGGGCAGGGGCACACTGAAGCTTTCTTT. This gives the protein CASSLGQGHTEAFF. The chain couples TRBV28 to TRBJ1-1; a possible D gene is TRBD1 (6 bases). The CDR3 contains 14 residues. Germline CDR1 and CDR2: MDHEN and SYDVKM. Trimming left V 3 bases short and J 3 bases short, with 11 bases between. Looking up the rest from reference TRBV28 and TRBJ1-1 gives the full variable domain: DVKVTQSSRYLVKRTGEKVFLECVQDMDHENMFWYRQDPGLGLRLIYFSYDVKMKEKGDIPEGYSVSREKKERFSLILESASTNQTSMYLCASSLGQGHTEAFFGQGTRLTVV.

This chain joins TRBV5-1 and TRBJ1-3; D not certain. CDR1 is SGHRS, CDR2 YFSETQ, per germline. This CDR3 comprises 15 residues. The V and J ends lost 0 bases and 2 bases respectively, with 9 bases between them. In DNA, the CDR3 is TGCGCCAGCAGCTTGGTGGGCAGCACTGGAAACACCATATATTTT. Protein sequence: CASSLVGSTGNTIYF.

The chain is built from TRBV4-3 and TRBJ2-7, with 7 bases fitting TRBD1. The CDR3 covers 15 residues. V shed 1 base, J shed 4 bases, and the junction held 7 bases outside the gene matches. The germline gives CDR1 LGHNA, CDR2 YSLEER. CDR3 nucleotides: TGCGCCAGCAGCCAAGTCGGCGACAGGGTATACGAGCAGTACTTC. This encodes CASSQVGDRVYEQYF.

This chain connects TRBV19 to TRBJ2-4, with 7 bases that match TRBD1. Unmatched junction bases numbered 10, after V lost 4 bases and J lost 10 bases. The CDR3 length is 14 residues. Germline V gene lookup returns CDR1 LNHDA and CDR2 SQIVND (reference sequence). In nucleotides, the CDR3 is TGTGCCAGTAGTACGACGTTCGACAGGGCGATTCAGTACTTC. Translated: CASSTTFDRAIQYF. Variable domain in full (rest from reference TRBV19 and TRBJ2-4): DGGITQSPKYLFRKEGQNVTLSCEQNLNHDAMYWYRQDPGQGLRLIYYSQIVNDFQKGDIAEGYSVSREKKESFPLTVTSAQKNPTAFYLCASSTTFDRAIQYFGAGTRLSVL.

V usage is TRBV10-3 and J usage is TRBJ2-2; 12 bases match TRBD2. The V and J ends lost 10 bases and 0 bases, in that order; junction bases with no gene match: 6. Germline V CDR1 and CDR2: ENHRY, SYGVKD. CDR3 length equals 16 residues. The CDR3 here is CATTSGRYANTGELFF. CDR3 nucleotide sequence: TGTGCCACCACTAGCGGGAGGTACGCGAACACCGGGGAGCTGTTTTTT.

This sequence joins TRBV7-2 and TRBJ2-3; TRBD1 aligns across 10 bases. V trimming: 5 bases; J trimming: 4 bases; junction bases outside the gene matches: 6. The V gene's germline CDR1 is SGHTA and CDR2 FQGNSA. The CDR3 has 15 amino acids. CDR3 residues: CASSPDRGPADTQYF. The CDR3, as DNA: TGTGCCAGCAGCCCAGACAGGGGGCCTGCAGATACGCAGTATTTT. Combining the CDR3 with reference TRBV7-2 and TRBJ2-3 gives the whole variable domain GAGVSQSPSNKVTEKGKDVELRCDPISGHTALYWYRQSLGQGLEFLIYFQGNSAPDKSGLPSDRFSAERTGGSVSTLTIQRTQQEDSAVYLCASSPDRGPADTQYFGPGTRLTVL.

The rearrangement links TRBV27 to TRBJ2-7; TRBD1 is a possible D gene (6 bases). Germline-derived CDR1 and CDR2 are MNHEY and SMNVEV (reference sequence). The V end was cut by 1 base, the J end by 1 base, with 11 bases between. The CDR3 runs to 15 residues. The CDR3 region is CASSLLGAGSYEQYF. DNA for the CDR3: TGTGCCAGCAGTTTATTGGGGGCAGGTTCCTACGAGCAGTACTTC.

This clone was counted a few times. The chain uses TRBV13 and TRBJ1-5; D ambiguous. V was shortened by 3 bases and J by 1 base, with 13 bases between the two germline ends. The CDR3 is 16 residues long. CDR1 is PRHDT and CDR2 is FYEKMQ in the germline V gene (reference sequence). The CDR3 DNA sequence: TGTGCCAGCAGCTTGAGAGGAGGTATAAGCAATCAGCCCCAGCATTTT. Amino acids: CASSLRGGISNQPQHF.

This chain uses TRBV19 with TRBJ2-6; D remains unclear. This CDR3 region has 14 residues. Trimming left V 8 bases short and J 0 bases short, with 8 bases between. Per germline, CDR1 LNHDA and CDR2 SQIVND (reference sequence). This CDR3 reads CASRLLSGANVLTF. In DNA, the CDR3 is TGTGCCAGTCGGTTACTCTCTGGGGCCAACGTCCTGACTTTC.

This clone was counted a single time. The CDR3 loop is CASSSYRGLAGPETQYF. In DNA, the CDR3 is TGTGCCAGCAGTTCTTATAGGGGACTAGCGGGACCAGAGACCCAGTACTTC. This chain uses TRBV11-2 with TRBJ2-5, with 13 bases lining up with TRBD2. After removal of 6 bases from V and 4 bases from J, the junction contained 11 bases not matched to a gene. There are 17 residues in the CDR3. In germline, CDR1 is SGHAT, CDR2 FQNNGV.

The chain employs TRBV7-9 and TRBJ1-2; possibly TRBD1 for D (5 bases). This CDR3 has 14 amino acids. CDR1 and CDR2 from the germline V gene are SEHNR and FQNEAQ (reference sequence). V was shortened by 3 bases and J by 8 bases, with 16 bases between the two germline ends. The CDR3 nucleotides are TGTGCCAGCAGCTTCCGGGACGTCGGAGGGGGCTACACCTTC. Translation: CASSFRDVGGGYTF. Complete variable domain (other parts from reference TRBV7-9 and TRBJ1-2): DTGVSQNPRHKITKRGQNVTFRCDPISEHNRLYWYRQTLGQGPEFLTYFQNEAQLEKSRLLSDRFSAERPKGSFSTLEIQRTEQGDSAMYLCASSFRDVGGGYTFGSGTRLTVV.

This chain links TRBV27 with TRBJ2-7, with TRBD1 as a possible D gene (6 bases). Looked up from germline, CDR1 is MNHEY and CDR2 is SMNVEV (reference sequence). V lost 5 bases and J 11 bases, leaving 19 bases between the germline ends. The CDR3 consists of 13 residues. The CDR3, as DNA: TGTGCCAGCAGTATACCGGGACAAATCGCGGAGTACTTC. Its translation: CASSIPGQIAEYF.

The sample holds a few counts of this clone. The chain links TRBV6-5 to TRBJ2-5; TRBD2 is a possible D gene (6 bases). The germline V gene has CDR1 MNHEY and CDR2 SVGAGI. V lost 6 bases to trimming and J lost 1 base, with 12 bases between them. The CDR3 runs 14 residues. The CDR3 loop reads CASSSPGLQETQYF. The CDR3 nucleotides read TGTGCCAGCAGCTCACCGGGACTCCAAGAGACCCAGTACTTC.

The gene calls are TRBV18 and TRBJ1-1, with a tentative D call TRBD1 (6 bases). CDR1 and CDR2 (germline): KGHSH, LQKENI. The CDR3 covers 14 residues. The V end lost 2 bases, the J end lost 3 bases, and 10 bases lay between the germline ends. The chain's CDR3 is CASSPGGLHTEAFF. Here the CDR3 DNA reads TGTGCCAGCTCACCAGGGGGCCTACACACTGAAGCTTTCTTT.

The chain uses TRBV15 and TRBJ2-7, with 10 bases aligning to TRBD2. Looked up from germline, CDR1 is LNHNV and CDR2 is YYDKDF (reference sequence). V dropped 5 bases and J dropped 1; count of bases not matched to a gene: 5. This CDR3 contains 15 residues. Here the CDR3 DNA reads TGTGCCACCAGCTCCGGGACTAGCGCATCCTACGAGCAGTACTTC. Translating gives CATSSGTSASYEQYF.

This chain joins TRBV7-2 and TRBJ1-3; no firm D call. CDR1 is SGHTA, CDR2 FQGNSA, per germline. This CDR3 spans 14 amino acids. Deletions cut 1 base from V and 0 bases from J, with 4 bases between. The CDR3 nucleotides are TGTGCCAGCAGCTTAGACAACTCTGGAAACACCATATATTTT. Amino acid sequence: CASSLDNSGNTIYF.

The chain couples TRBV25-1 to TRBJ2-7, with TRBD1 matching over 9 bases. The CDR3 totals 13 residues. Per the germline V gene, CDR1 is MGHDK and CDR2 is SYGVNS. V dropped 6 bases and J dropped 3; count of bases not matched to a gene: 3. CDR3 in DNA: TGTGCCAGCAGGGACAGGGGCAACTACGAGCAGTACTTC. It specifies CASRDRGNYEQYF.

CDR3 DNA: TGTGCCACCAGTGATTCAAATGAAAAACTGTTTTTT. Encoded protein: CATSDSNEKLFF. The V and J genes are TRBV24-1 and TRBJ1-4; unclear D gene. CDR1 KGHDR and CDR2 SFDVKD come from the germline V gene. V was shortened by 2 bases and J by 5 bases, with 2 bases between the two germline ends. The CDR3 covers 12 residues.

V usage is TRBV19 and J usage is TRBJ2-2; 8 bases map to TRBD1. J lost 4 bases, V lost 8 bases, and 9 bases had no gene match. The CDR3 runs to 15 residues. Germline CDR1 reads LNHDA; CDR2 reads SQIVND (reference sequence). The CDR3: CASEGQGWVTGELFF. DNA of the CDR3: TGTGCCAGTGAAGGACAGGGTTGGGTCACCGGGGAGCTGTTTTTT.

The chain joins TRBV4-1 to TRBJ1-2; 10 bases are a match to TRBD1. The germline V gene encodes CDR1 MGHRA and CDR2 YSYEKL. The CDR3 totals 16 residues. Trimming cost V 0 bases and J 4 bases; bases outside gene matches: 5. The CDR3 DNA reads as TGCGCCAGCAGCCAAGATGGGACAGGGGACGCCTATGGCTACACCTTC. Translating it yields CASSQDGTGDAYGYTF.

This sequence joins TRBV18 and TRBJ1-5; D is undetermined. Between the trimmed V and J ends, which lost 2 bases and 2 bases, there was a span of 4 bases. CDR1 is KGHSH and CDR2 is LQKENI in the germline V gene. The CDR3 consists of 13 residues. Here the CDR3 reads CASSPFGNQPQHF. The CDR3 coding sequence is TGTGCCAGCTCACCATTCGGCAATCAGCCCCAGCATTTT.

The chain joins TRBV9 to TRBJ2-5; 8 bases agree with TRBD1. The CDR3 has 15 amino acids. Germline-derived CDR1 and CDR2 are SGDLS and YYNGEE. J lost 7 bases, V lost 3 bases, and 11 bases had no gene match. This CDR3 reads CASSAGQGGLRTQYF. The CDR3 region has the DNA TGTGCCAGCAGCGCCGGACAGGGAGGTTTGAGGACCCAGTACTTC.

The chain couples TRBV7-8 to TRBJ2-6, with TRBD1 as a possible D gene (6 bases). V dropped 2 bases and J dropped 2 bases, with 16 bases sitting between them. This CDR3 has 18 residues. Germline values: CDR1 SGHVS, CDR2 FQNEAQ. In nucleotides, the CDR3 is TGTGCCAGCAGCTTACGGACCTTAACAGGGACTGGGGCCAACGTCCTGACTTTC. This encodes CASSLRTLTGTGANVLTF.

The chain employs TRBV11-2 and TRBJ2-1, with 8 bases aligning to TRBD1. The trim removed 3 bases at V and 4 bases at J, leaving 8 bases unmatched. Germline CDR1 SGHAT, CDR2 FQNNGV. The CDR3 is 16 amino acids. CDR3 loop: CASSFLPGQVYNEQFF. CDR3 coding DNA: TGTGCCAGCAGCTTTCTCCCGGGACAGGTTTACAATGAGCAGTTCTTC.

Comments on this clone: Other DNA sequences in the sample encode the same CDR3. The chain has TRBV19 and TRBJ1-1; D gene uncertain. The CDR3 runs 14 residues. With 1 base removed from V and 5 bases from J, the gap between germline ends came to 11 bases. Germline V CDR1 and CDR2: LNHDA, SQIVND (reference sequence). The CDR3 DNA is TGTGCCAGTAGTATAGGGGGAGGGCCGACTGAAGCTTTCTTT. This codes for CASSIGGGPTEAFF.

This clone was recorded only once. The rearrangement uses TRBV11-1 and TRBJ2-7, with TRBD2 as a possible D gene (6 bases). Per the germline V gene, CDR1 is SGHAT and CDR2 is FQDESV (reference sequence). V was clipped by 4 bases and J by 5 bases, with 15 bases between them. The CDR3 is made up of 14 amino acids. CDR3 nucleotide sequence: TGTGCCAGCAGCTCGGGGGTGCGGCTCAACGAGCAGTACTTC. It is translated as CASSSGVRLNEQYF.

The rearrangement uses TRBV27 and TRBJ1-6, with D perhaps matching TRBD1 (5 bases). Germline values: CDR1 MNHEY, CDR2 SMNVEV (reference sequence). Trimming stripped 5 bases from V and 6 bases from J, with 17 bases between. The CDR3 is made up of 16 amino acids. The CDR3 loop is CASSKGTSGFNSPLHF. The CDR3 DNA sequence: TGTGCCAGCAGTAAAGGGACTTCGGGCTTTAATTCACCCCTCCACTTT.

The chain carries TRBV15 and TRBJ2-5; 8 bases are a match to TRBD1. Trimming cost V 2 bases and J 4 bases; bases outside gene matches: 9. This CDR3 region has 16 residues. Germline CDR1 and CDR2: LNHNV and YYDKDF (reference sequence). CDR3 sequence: CATSRRTGQGLETQYF. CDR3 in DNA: TGTGCCACCAGCAGACGAACAGGACAGGGACTAGAGACCCAGTACTTC.